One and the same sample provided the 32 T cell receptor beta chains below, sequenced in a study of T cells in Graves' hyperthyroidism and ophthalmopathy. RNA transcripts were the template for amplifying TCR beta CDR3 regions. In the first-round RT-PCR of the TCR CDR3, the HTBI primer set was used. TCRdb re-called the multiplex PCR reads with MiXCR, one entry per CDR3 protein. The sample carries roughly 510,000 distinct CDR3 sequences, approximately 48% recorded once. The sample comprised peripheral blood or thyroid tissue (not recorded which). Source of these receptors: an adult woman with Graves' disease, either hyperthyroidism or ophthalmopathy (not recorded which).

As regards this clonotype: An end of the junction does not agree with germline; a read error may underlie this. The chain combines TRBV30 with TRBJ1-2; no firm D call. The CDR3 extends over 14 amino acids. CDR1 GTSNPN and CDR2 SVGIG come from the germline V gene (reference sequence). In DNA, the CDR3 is TGTGCCTGGAGTGGAGAGGGCTTCGCCTATTGCTACACCTTC. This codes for CAWSGEGFAYCYTF.

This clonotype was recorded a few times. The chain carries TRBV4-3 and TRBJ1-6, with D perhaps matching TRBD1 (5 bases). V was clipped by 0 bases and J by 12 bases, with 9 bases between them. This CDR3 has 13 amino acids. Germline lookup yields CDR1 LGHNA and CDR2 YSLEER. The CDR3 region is CASSQDQGRPLHF. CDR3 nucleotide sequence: TGCGCCAGCAGCCAAGATCAGGGCAGACCCCTCCACTTT.

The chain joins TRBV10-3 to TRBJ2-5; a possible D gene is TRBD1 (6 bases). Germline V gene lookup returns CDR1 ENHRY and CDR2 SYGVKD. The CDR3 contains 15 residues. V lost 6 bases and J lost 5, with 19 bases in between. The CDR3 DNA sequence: TGTGCCATCAGCCGGGGACAACGGGCTGGGGAGACCCAGTACTTC. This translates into CAISRGQRAGETQYF.

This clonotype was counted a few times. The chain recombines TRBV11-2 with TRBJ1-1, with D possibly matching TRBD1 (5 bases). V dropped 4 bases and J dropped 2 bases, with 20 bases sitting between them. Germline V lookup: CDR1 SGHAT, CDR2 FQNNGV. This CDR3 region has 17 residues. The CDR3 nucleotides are TGTGCCAGCAGCTCTAGGACAACCTACTCTGGAAACACTGAAGCTTTCTTT. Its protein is CASSSRTTYSGNTEAFF.

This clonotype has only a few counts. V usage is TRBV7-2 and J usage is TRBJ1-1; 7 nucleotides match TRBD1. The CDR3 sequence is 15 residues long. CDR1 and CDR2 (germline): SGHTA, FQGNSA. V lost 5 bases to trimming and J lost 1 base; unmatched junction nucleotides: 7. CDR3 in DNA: TGTGCCAGCAGCCCCAGACAGGGTGAGAACACTGAAGCTTTCTTT. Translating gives CASSPRQGENTEAFF.

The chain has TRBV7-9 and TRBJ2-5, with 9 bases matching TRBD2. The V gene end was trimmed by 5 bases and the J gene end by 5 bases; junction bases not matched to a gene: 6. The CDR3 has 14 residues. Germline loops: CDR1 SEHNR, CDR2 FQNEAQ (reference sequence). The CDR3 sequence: CASSDRAGGETQYF. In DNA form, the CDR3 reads TGTGCCAGCAGCGATCGGGCGGGAGGGGAGACCCAGTACTTC.

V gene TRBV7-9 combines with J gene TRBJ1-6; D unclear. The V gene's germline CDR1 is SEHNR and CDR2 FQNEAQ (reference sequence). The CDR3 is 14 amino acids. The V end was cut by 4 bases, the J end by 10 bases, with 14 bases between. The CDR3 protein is CASSSPEGGSPLHF. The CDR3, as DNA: TGTGCCAGCAGCTCACCGGAGGGAGGGTCACCCCTCCACTTT.

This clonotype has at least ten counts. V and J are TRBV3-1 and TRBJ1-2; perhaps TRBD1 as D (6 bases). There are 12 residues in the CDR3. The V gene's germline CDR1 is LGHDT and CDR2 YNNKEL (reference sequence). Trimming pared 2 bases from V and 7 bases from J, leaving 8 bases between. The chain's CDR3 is CASSQWDIGYTF. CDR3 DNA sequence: TGTGCCAGCAGCCAATGGGACATTGGCTACACCTTC.

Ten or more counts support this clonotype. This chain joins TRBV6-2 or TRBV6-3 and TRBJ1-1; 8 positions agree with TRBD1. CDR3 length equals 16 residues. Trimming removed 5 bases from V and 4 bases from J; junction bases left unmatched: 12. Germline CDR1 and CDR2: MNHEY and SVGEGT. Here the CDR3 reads CASSQGYGQGGTEAFF. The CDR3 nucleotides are TGTGCCAGCAGTCAAGGATATGGACAGGGAGGCACTGAAGCTTTCTTT.

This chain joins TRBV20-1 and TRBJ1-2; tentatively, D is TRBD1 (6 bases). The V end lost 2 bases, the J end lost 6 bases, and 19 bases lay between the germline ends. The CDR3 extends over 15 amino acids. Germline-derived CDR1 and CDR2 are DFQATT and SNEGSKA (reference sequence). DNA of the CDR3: TGCAGTGCTAGAAGGGGGACTAGCAGGGACGATGGCTACACCTTC. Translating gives CSARRGTSRDDGYTF.

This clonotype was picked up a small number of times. CDR3 nucleotides: TGTGCCAGCAGCTTGATCCAGCAGGCCTACGAGCAGTACTTC. Its protein is CASSLIQQAYEQYF. V gene TRBV7-9 combines with J gene TRBJ2-7; D not resolved. This CDR3 has 14 amino acids. Trimming removed 3 bases from V and 2 bases from J, with 11 bases in between. CDR1 is SEHNR, CDR2 FQNEAQ, per germline (reference sequence).

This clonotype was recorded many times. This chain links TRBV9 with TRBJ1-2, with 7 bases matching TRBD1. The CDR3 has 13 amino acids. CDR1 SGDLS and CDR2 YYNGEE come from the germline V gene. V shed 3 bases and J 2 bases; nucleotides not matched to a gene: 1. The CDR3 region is CASSGQGNYGYTF. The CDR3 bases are TGTGCCAGCAGCGGACAGGGCAACTATGGCTACACCTTC.

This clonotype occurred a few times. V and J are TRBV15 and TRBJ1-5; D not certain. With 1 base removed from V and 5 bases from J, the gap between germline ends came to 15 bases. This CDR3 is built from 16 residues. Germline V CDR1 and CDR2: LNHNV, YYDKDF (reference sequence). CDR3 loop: CATSRGEAVPYQPQHF. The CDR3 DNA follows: TGTGCCACCAGCAGAGGAGAGGCCGTACCATATCAGCCCCAGCATTTT.

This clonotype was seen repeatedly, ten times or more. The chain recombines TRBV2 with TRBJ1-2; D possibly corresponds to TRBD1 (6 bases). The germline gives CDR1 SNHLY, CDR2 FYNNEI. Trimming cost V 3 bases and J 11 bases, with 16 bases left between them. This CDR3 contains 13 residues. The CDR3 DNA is TGTGCCAGCAGTGAGCCCAGGGGAGTTAGGTACACCTTC. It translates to CASSEPRGVRYTF.

CDR3 in amino acids: CASNLEGPTQPQHF. The CDR3 nucleotides are TGTGCCAGCAATTTGGAGGGGCCCACTCAGCCCCAGCATTTT. The rearrangement links TRBV6-2 or TRBV6-3 to TRBJ1-5, with D possibly TRBD1 on 5 matching bases. Trimming removed 7 bases from V and 6 bases from J, with 16 bases in between. The CDR3 runs to 14 residues. Germline V gives CDR1 MNHEY, CDR2 SVGEGT.

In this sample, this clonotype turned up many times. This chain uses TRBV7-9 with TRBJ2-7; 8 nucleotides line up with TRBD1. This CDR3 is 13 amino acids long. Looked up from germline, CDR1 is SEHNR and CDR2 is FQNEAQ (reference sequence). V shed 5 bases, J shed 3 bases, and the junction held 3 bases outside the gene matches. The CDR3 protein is CASSRDRNYEQYF. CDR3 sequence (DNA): TGTGCCAGCAGCCGGGACAGGAACTACGAGCAGTACTTC. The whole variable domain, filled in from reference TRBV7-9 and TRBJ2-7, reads DTGVSQNPRHKITKRGQNVTFRCDPISEHNRLYWYRQTLGQGPEFLTYFQNEAQLEKSRLLSDRFSAERPKGSFSTLEIQRTEQGDSAMYLCASSRDRNYEQYFGPGTRLTVT.

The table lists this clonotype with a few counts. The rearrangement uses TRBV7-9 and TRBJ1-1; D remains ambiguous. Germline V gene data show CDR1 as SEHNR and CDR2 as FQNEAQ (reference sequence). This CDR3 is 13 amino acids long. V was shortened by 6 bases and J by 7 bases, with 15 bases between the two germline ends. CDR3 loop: CASSPRALIEAFF. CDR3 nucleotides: TGTGCCAGCAGTCCCCGGGCTCTTATTGAAGCTTTCTTT. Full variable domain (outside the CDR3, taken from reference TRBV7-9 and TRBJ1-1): DTGVSQNPRHKITKRGQNVTFRCDPISEHNRLYWYRQTLGQGPEFLTYFQNEAQLEKSRLLSDRFSAERPKGSFSTLEIQRTEQGDSAMYLCASSPRALIEAFFGQGTRLTVV.

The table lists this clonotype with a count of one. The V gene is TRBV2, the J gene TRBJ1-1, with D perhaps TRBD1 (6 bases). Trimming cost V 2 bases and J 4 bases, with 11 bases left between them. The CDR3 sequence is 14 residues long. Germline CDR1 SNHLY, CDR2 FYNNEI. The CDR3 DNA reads TGTGCCAGCAGTGAAAGTGTCAGGGGCACTGAAGCTTTCTTT. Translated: CASSESVRGTEAFF.

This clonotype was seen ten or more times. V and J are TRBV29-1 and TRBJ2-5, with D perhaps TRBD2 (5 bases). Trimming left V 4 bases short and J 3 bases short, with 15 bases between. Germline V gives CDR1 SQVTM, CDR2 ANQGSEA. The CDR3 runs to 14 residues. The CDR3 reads CSVAPGGPKETQYF. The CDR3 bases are TGCAGCGTTGCCCCAGGAGGACCTAAAGAGACCCAGTACTTC.

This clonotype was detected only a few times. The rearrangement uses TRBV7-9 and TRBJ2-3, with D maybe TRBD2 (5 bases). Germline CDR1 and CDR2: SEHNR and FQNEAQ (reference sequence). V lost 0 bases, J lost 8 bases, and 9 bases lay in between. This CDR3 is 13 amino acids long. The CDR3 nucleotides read TGTGCCAGCAGCTTAGCGGGCGCGGGTACGCAGTATTTT. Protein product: CASSLAGAGTQYF.

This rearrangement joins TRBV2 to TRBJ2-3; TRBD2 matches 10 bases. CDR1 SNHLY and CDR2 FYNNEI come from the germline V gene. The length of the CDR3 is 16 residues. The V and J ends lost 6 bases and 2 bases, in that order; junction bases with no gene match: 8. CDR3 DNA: TGTGCCAGCAGCTTCGTAACTAGCGGGGACACAGATACGCAGTATTTT. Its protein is CASSFVTSGDTDTQYF.

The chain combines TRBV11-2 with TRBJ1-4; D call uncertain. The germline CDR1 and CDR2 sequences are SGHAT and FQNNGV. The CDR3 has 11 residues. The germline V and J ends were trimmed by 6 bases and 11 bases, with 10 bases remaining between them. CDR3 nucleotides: TGTGCCAGCAGTCTCGGGTGGAAACTGTTTTTT. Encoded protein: CASSLGWKLFF. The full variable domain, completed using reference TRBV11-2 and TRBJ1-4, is EAGVAQSPRYKIIEKRQSVAFWCNPISGHATLYWYQQILGQGPKLLIQFQNNGVVDDSQLPKDRFSAERLKGVDSTLKIQPAKLEDSAVYLCASSLGWKLFFGSGTQLSVL.

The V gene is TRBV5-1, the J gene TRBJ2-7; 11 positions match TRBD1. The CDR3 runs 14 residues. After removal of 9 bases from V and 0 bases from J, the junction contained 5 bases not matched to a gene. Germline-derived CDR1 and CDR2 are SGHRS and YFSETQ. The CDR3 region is CATRTGGDSYEQYF. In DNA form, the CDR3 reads TGCGCCACCCGGACAGGGGGCGACTCCTACGAGCAGTACTTC.

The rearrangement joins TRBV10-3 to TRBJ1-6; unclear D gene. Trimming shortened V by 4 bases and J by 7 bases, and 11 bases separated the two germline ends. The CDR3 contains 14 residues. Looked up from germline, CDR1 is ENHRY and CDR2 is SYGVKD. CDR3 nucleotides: TGTGCCATCAGTGTAACGGGGAGAAATTCACCCCTCCACTTT. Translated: CAISVTGRNSPLHF.

The CDR3 protein is CASSFVLAGGEQFF. The CDR3 DNA reads as TGTGCCAGCAGCTTCGTCCTAGCGGGAGGTGAGCAGTTCTTC. The chain joins TRBV7-2 to TRBJ2-7, with 11 bases lining up with TRBD2. The J call may be in error: the DNA end matches TRBJ2-1 better. Germline V gene lookup returns CDR1 SGHTA and CDR2 FQGNSA. CDR3 length equals 14 residues.

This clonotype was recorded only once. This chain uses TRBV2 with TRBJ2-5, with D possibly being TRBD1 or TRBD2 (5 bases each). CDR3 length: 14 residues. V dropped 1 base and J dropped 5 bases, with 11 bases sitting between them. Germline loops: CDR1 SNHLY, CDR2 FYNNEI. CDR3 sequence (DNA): TGTGCCAGCAGTGAAGGGTCGGGGCAGGAGACCCAGTACTTC. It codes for CASSEGSGQETQYF.

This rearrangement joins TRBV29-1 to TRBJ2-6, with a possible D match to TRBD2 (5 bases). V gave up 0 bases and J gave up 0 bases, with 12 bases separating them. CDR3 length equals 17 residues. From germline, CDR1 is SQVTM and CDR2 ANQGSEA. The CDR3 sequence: CSVEERRFSSGANVLTF. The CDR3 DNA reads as TGCAGCGTTGAAGAAAGGAGGTTCAGCTCTGGGGCCAACGTCCTGACTTTC.

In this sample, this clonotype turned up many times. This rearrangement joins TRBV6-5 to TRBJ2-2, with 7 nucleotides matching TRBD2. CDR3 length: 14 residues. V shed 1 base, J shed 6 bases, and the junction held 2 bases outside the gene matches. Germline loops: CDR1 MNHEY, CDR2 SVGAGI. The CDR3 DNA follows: TGTGCCAGCAGTTACTTCCGGGAGGCCGGGGAGCTGTTTTTT. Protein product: CASSYFREAGELFF.

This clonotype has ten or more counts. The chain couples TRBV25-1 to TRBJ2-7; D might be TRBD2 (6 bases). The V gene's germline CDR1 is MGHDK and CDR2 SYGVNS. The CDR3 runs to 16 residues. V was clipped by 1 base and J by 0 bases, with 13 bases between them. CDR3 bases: TGTGCCAGCAGTGAATTGAGTAGCGGCCACTCCTACGAGCAGTACTTC. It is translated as CASSELSSGHSYEQYF.

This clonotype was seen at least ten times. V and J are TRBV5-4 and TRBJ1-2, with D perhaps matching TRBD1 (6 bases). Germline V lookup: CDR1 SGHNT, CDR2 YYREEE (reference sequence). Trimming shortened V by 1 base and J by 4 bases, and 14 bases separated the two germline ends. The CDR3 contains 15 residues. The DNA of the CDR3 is TGTGCCAGCAGCTTGCCCCCAGGGGATTCCTATGGCTACACCTTC. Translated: CASSLPPGDSYGYTF.

The CDR3 DNA reads as TGCAGTGCTAGTAGCCAGAAGAACACCGGGGAGCTGTTTTTT. Protein: CSASSQKNTGELFF. The gene calls are TRBV20-1 and TRBJ2-2; D is undetermined. V shed 3 bases and J shed 1 base, with 9 bases lying between them. The CDR3 is made up of 14 amino acids. CDR1 is DFQATT and CDR2 is SNEGSKA in the germline V gene (reference sequence).

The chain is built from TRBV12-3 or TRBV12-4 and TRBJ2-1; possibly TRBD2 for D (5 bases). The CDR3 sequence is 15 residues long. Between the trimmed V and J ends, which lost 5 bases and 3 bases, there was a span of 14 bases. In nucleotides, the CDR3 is TGTGCCAGCAGTGAATCAGCGGAGTACTACAATGAGCAGTTCTTC. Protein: CASSESAEYYNEQFF.